The next 23 T cell receptor beta chains were all read from a single sample in a study of T cells after yellow fever vaccination. TCRdb re-called the 5' RACE reads through MiXCR, storing one row per CDR3 protein. This table has fewer than 450,000 distinct CDR3 sequences, roughly 8% appearing once. Source: PBMCs, taken roughly 46 days after the first yellow fever vaccination. Receptors were obtained from a man younger than 35 who received the YFV17D yellow fever vaccine.

The CDR3 is CASLETAVNTEAFF. Here the CDR3 DNA reads TGTGCCAGCTTAGAGACAGCCGTGAACACTGAAGCTTTCTTT. The genes are TRBV18 and TRBJ1-1, with D maybe TRBD1 (5 bases). The CDR3 length is 14 residues. The V gene lost 7 bases and the J gene lost 0 bases, with 12 bases spanning the gap. Germline V gene data show CDR1 as KGHSH and CDR2 as LQKENI.

This clonotype was counted between two and nine times. The chain joins TRBV5-6 to TRBJ2-7, with TRBD1 matching over 10 bases. V was clipped by 3 bases and J by 3 bases; unmatched bases: 6. The CDR3 loop spans 15 amino acids. Germline CDR1 and CDR2: SGHDT and YYEEEE. CDR3 sequence: CASSSRDRGDYEQYF. In DNA, the CDR3 is TGTGCCAGCAGCTCCCGGGACAGGGGAGACTACGAGCAGTACTTC. Filled out from reference TRBV5-6 and TRBJ2-7, the complete variable domain reads DAGVTQSPTHLIKTRGQQVTLRCSPKSGHDTVSWYQQALGQGPQFIFQYYEEEERQRGNFPDRFSGHQFPNYSSELNVNALLLGDSALYLCASSSRDRGDYEQYFGPGTRLTVT.

This clonotype was observed many times. The V and J genes are TRBV20-1 and TRBJ2-7, with TRBD2 identical over 12 bases. The V gene's germline CDR1 is DFQATT and CDR2 SNEGSKA (reference sequence). With 5 bases clipped from V and 1 base from J, the junction kept 3 bases outside the gene matches. The CDR3 has 14 residues. CDR3 amino acids: CSALAGGLSYEQYV. The CDR3 nucleotides read TGCAGTGCTCTAGCGGGGGGGCTTTCCTACGAGCAGTACGTC.

This clonotype occurred a few times. The chain links TRBV29-1 to TRBJ2-1; 7 nucleotides agree with TRBD1. With V trimmed by 7 bases and J by 4 bases, 7 bases remained unmatched. The CDR3 is 13 residues long. Germline V lookup: CDR1 SQVTM, CDR2 ANQGSEA. The CDR3 region is CSGGTAMYNEQFF. For the CDR3, the DNA is TGCAGCGGGGGGACAGCCATGTACAATGAGCAGTTCTTC.

The rearrangement links TRBV29-1 to TRBJ2-3; no firm D call. The ends were cut back, 1 base at V and 3 bases at J, with 11 bases in the middle. Looked up from germline, CDR1 is SQVTM and CDR2 is ANQGSEA. The CDR3 has 14 residues. DNA for the CDR3: TGCAGCGTTGAAGGACCCCAGCGAACAGATACGCAGTATTTT. It yields the protein CSVEGPQRTDTQYF.

This chain connects TRBV12-3 or TRBV12-4 to TRBJ2-2, with D maybe TRBD1 (5 bases). This CDR3 comprises 14 residues. Trimming stripped 3 bases from V and 1 base from J, with 6 bases between. The CDR3 reads CASSFGQNTGELFF. The DNA of the CDR3 is TGTGCCAGCAGTTTTGGACAGAACACCGGGGAGCTGTTTTTT.

This clonotype was observed many times. The chain carries TRBV6-2 or TRBV6-3 and TRBJ2-7; D unresolved. From germline, CDR1 is MNHEY and CDR2 SVGEGT. Deletions cut 8 bases from V and 2 bases from J, with 16 bases between. This CDR3 spans 14 amino acids. Here the CDR3 DNA reads TGTGCCAGCGGTGGACGAGTAGAAACCTACGAGCAGTACTTC. Translating gives CASGGRVETYEQYF.

This rearrangement joins TRBV4-1 to TRBJ2-7, with D perhaps being TRBD1 or TRBD2 (6 bases each). The CDR3 loop spans 15 amino acids. Looked up from germline, CDR1 is MGHRA and CDR2 is YSYEKL. V shed 2 bases and J shed 3 bases, with 14 bases lying between them. The CDR3 sequence: CASSQSSGANYEQYF. Written as DNA, the CDR3 is TGCGCCAGCAGCCAATCGTCGGGGGCGAACTACGAGCAGTACTTC.

V gene TRBV18 combines with J gene TRBJ1-2; D is unresolved. Looked up from germline, CDR1 is KGHSH and CDR2 is LQKENI. Between the trimmed V and J ends, which lost 5 bases and 8 bases, there was a span of 18 bases. CDR3 length: 14 residues. This chain's CDR3 is CASSFGLPVGGYTF. In DNA, the CDR3 is TGTGCCAGCTCATTCGGACTCCCTGTGGGGGGCTACACCTTC. Using reference TRBV18 and TRBJ1-2 for the parts outside the CDR3, the full variable domain is NAGVMQNPRHLVRRRGQEARLRCSPMKGHSHVYWYRQLPEEGLKFMVYLQKENIIDESGMPKERFSAEFPKEGPSILRIQQVVRGDSAAYFCASSFGLPVGGYTFGSGTRLTVV.

This clonotype was observed a single time. A much larger clone differs by one base, so this may be a read error. The V and J genes are TRBV20-1 and TRBJ2-1; 10 nucleotides line up with TRBD2. From germline, CDR1 is DFQATT and CDR2 SNEGSKA (reference sequence). The CDR3 spans 18 residues. J lost 4 bases, V lost 4 bases, and 16 bases had no gene match. CDR3 sequence (DNA): TGCAGTGCTAAAGACCGCCCTAGCGGGGGTGTCTGGTACAATGAGCAGTTCTTC. Translating it yields CSAKDRPSGGVWYNEQFF.

The chain recombines TRBV7-9 with TRBJ1-3; maybe TRBD1 (5 bases). This CDR3 is built from 16 residues. The V and J ends lost 5 bases and 0 bases respectively, with 14 bases between them. CDR1 is SEHNR and CDR2 is FQNEAQ in the germline V gene (reference sequence). The CDR3 spells CASSVPPRVSGNTIYF. The DNA of the CDR3 is TGTGCCAGCAGCGTGCCCCCCAGGGTCTCTGGAAACACCATATATTTT. Variable domain in full (rest from reference TRBV7-9 and TRBJ1-3): DTGVSQNPRHKITKRGQNVTFRCDPISEHNRLYWYRQTLGQGPEFLTYFQNEAQLEKSRLLSDRFSAERPKGSFSTLEIQRTEQGDSAMYLCASSVPPRVSGNTIYFGEGSWLTVV.

This clonotype showed up just a few times. The rearrangement uses TRBV27 and TRBJ1-1; 9 bases are shared with TRBD1. The length of the CDR3 is 16 residues. Germline V lookup: CDR1 MNHEY, CDR2 SMNVEV (reference sequence). J was trimmed by 3 bases and V by 4 bases; bases with no gene match: 9. As DNA, the CDR3 is TGTGCCAGCAGTTCACCGGGACAGGGAGTACACACTGAAGCTTTCTTT. It yields the protein CASSSPGQGVHTEAFF.

The chain has TRBV7-7 and TRBJ2-5; D is undetermined. Germline loops: CDR1 SSHAT, CDR2 FNYEAQ (reference sequence). This CDR3 spans 15 amino acids. V lost 1 base and J lost 0, with 9 bases in between. The CDR3 loop is CASSLGGSYQETQYF. CDR3 sequence (DNA): TGTGCCAGCAGCTTAGGGGGTTCGTACCAAGAGACCCAGTACTTC.

This chain links TRBV5-6 with TRBJ2-1, with D maybe TRBD2 (6 bases). V gave up 9 bases and J gave up 5 bases, with 18 bases separating them. CDR3 size: 14 residues. From germline, CDR1 is SGHDT and CDR2 YYEEEE. The CDR3 is CAIGPGGRHNEQFF. For the CDR3, the DNA is TGTGCCATCGGCCCCGGGGGACGGCACAATGAGCAGTTCTTC.

The chain employs TRBV6-5 and TRBJ2-2; D is perhaps TRBD2 (6 bases). The CDR3 covers 17 residues. V was cut by 0 bases and J by 7 bases, with 18 bases left in between. From germline, CDR1 is MNHEY and CDR2 SVGAGI. CDR3 sequence (DNA): TGTGCCAGCAGTTACTCGATCAGGAGGGGAACGAACGGGGAGCTGTTTTTT. This sequence encodes CASSYSIRRGTNGELFF.

This clonotype was detected many times. The chain joins TRBV5-1 to TRBJ2-5, with D unclear. V was trimmed by 0 bases and J by 3 bases, leaving 0 bases between them. The CDR3 spans 11 residues. In germline, CDR1 is SGHRS, CDR2 YFSETQ. The CDR3 DNA reads TGCGCCAGCAGCTTGGAAGAGACCCAGTACTTC. As protein: CASSLEETQYF.

The chain uses TRBV29-1 and TRBJ2-5; tentative D call: TRBD2 (7 bases). The CDR3 is 12 residues long. Trimming shortened V by 6 bases and J by 9 bases, and 17 bases separated the two germline ends. Germline assignment: CDR1 SQVTM and CDR2 ANQGSEA. The CDR3 DNA is TGCAGCGTGAGGGGGGGCAGCGGGCCCCAGTACTTC. Protein sequence: CSVRGGSGPQYF.

This clonotype was seen only a few times. The CDR3 spells CASSLGNSISGNTIYF. CDR3 nucleotide sequence: TGTGCCAGCAGCCTCGGGAACAGTATCTCTGGAAACACCATATATTTT. This rearrangement joins TRBV3-1 to TRBJ1-3, with D hard to call. Germline CDR1 reads LGHDT; CDR2 reads YNNKEL (reference sequence). The CDR3 has 16 amino acids. V was shortened by 4 bases and J by 0 bases, with 13 bases between the two germline ends.

This chain connects TRBV20-1 to TRBJ2-1, with D perhaps given as TRBD1 or TRBD2 (6 bases each). Germline assignment: CDR1 DFQATT and CDR2 SNEGSKA (reference sequence). V lost 6 bases and J 9 bases, leaving 24 bases between the germline ends. The CDR3 has 15 amino acids. The CDR3 loop is CSAGGGDAPWPEQFF. The CDR3 bases are TGCAGTGCGGGGGGCGGGGACGCCCCGTGGCCTGAGCAGTTCTTC.

J is TRBJ2-1 and V is TRBV24-1; a weak D match, TRBD1 (6 bases). This CDR3 region has 15 residues. The V gene lost 3 bases and the J gene lost 10 bases, with 18 bases spanning the gap. Germline CDR1 KGHDR, CDR2 SFDVKD. CDR3 region: CATSDGDRPSGEQFF. DNA for the CDR3: TGTGCCACCAGTGATGGTGACAGGCCCTCAGGAGAGCAGTTCTTC.

This clonotype was counted many times. The gene calls are TRBV7-9 and TRBJ2-3; TRBD2 agrees at 7 bases. V trimming: 6 bases; J trimming: 4 bases; junction bases outside the gene matches: 4. CDR1 is SEHNR, CDR2 FQNEAQ, per germline (reference sequence). The CDR3 is 13 residues long. Here the CDR3 reads CASSVRGADTQYF. The DNA of the CDR3 is TGTGCCAGCAGTGTCCGGGGGGCAGATACGCAGTATTTT.

The chain couples TRBV25-1 to TRBJ2-6, with D uncertain. The V and J ends lost 4 bases and 0 bases respectively, with 10 bases between them. The CDR3 covers 16 residues. Germline values: CDR1 MGHDK, CDR2 SYGVNS. The CDR3 region is CASSVTFSSGANVLTF. The CDR3 DNA reads TGTGCCAGCAGTGTGACATTTTCCTCTGGGGCCAACGTCCTGACTTTC. The whole variable domain, filled in from reference TRBV25-1 and TRBJ2-6, reads EADIYQTPRYLVIGTGKKITLECSQTMGHDKMYWYQQDPGMELHLIHYSYGVNSTEKGDLSSESTVSRIRTEHFPLTLESARPSHTSQYLCASSVTFSSGANVLTFGAGSRLTVL.

There are a few counts of this clonotype. The genes are TRBV7-9 and TRBJ1-2; D is undetermined. The germline V and J ends were trimmed by 7 bases and 4 bases, with 13 bases remaining between them. Germline-derived CDR1 and CDR2 are SEHNR and FQNEAQ (reference sequence). The CDR3 is made up of 13 amino acids. In DNA form, the CDR3 reads TGTGCCAGCACCCAATTTGTGATCTATGGCTACACCTTC. Its protein product is CASTQFVIYGYTF. The full variable domain, in which reference TRBV7-9 and TRBJ1-2 provide the parts outside the CDR3, is DTGVSQNPRHKITKRGQNVTFRCDPISEHNRLYWYRQTLGQGPEFLTYFQNEAQLEKSRLLSDRFSAERPKGSFSTLEIQRTEQGDSAMYLCASTQFVIYGYTFGSGTRLTVV.